This entry is about one TCR beta chain. From the 5' RACE reads, TCRdb lists one entry per CDR3 protein and no DNA. The sample table includes more than 75,000 distinct CDR3 sequences. This entry belongs to a study of monozygotic twins with inflammatory bowel disease. The CDR3 length is 14 residues. CDR1 DFQATT and CDR2 SNEGSKA come from the germline V gene (reference sequence). The receptor's source is a human donor with ulcerative colitis or Crohn's disease, or a healthy co-twin of an affected twin (not recorded which). The sequenced sample consisted of blood. The chain is built from TRBV20-1 and TRBJ1-6; TCRdb's D call, TRBD1, is unchecked because there is no DNA. The CDR3 here is CSAPSRGQDSPLHF.